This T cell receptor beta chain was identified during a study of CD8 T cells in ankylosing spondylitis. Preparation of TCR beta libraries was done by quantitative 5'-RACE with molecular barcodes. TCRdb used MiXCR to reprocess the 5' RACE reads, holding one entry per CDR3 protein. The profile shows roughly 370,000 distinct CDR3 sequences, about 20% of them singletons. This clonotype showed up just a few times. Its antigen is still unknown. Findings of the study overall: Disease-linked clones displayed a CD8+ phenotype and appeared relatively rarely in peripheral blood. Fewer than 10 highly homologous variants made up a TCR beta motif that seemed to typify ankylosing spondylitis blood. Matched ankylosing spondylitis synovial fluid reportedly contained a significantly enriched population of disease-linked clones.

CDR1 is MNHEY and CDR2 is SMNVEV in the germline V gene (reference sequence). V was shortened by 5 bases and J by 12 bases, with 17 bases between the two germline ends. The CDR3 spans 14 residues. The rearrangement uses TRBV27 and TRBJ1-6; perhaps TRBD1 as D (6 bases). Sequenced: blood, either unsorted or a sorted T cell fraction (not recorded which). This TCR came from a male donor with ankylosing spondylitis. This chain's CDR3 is CASSAQGVREPLHF. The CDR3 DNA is TGTGCCAGCAGTGCACAGGGTGTTAGGGAACCCCTCCACTTT.